One and the same sample provided the 21 T cell receptor beta chains below, sequenced in a study of T cells in Graves' hyperthyroidism and ophthalmopathy. The CDR3 regions of TCR beta were amplified from RNA transcripts. TCR CDR3 underwent first-round RT-PCR with the HTBI primer set. In TCRdb, the multiplex PCR reads were re-called with MiXCR into one record per CDR3 protein. The sample holds approximately 600,000 distinct CDR3 sequences, more than 20% seen once. The sequenced sample was blood. Receptors originate from a man aged 30 to 39 with Graves' ophthalmopathy.

This clonotype was picked up many times. The chain links TRBV28 to TRBJ1-6, with 7 bases lining up with TRBD1. V lost 6 bases to trimming and J lost 9 bases; unmatched junction nucleotides: 8. CDR1 and CDR2 from the germline V gene are MDHEN and SYDVKM. The CDR3 runs 14 residues. DNA of the CDR3: TGTGCCAGCAGACTGGGGACAGACAGTTCACCCCTCCACTTT. It translates to CASRLGTDSSPLHF.

The V and J genes are TRBV5-4 and TRBJ2-7, with 10 nucleotides matching TRBD2. V shed 3 bases and J 4 bases; nucleotides not matched to a gene: 13. The CDR3 is 17 amino acids. Germline CDR1 is SGHNT and CDR2 is YYREEE (reference sequence). The CDR3 DNA sequence: TGTGCCAGCAGCTGGAAAGCCTCCCCTAGCGGGAGTTACGAGCAGTACTTC. It codes for CASSWKASPSGSYEQYF.

This clonotype was seen many times. The V call is TRBV2, the J call TRBJ2-7, with TRBD2 identical over 9 bases. The germline V gene encodes CDR1 SNHLY and CDR2 FYNNEI. CDR3 length: 15 amino acids. V lost 7 bases, J lost 0 bases, and 7 bases stayed unmatched. DNA of the CDR3: TGTGCCAGCAAATTCAGCGGGAGGACCTCCTACGAGCAGTACTTC. Its translation is CASKFSGRTSYEQYF.

The rearrangement joins TRBV11-2 to TRBJ2-1; the D gene could be TRBD1 or TRBD2 (6 bases each). Deletions cut 4 bases from V and 9 bases from J, with 22 bases between. Germline assignment: CDR1 SGHAT and CDR2 FQNNGV. The CDR3 has 16 amino acids. CDR3 protein: CASSWLTRGSGGEQFF. In DNA, the CDR3 is TGTGCCAGCAGCTGGCTGACTAGGGGGAGTGGGGGTGAGCAGTTCTTC.

This clonotype was detected only a few times. The V and J genes are TRBV28 and TRBJ2-1; 7 bases map to TRBD2. CDR1 is MDHEN, CDR2 SYDVKM, per germline. After removal of 6 bases from V and 0 bases from J, the junction contained 8 bases not matched to a gene. The CDR3 consists of 16 residues. The CDR3 DNA sequence: TGTGCCAGCAGCCTCACTAGCGCCGGCTCCTACAATGAGCAGTTCTTC. Its translation is CASSLTSAGSYNEQFF.

The chain uses TRBV6-1 and TRBJ2-1, with 11 bases that match TRBD2. V shed 5 bases, J shed 8 bases, and the junction held 8 bases outside the gene matches. In germline, CDR1 is MNHNS, CDR2 SASEGT. This CDR3 has 15 amino acids. CDR3 loop: CASSSTSGGRDEQFF. The CDR3 DNA is TGTGCCAGCAGTTCAACTAGCGGGGGCAGGGATGAGCAGTTCTTC.

This clonotype was observed at least ten times. The chain uses TRBV11-2 and TRBJ1-4; the match to TRBD1 covers 8 bases. The CDR3 sequence is 14 residues long. The germline V gene has CDR1 SGHAT and CDR2 FQNNGV. The V gene end was trimmed by 5 bases and the J gene end by 7 bases; junction bases not matched to a gene: 6. The CDR3 loop reads CASSPDRGSEKLFF. DNA for the CDR3: TGTGCCAGCAGCCCAGACAGGGGTAGTGAAAAACTGTTTTTT.

V and J are TRBV28 and TRBJ2-5, with D perhaps matching TRBD1 or TRBD2 (5 bases each). CDR3 length: 15 amino acids. Trimming removed 3 bases from V and 5 bases from J, with 16 bases in between. Germline CDR1 and CDR2: MDHEN and SYDVKM. The CDR3 region has the DNA TGTGCCAGCAGTTTTCTGGGCGAGGGGTGGGAGACCCAGTACTTC. Translated, it gives CASSFLGEGWETQYF.

The rearrangement uses TRBV18 and TRBJ2-1; D not certain. Germline CDR1 KGHSH, CDR2 LQKENI. This CDR3 comprises 15 residues. V lost 2 bases to trimming and J lost 8 bases, with 16 bases between them. The CDR3 DNA reads as TGTGCCAGCTCACCAGCGGTTCGGGTTTTCGATGAGCAGTTCTTC. This sequence encodes CASSPAVRVFDEQFF.

The chain has TRBV19 and TRBJ1-1; D is unclear. Per the germline V gene, CDR1 is LNHDA and CDR2 is SQIVND (reference sequence). The CDR3 runs to 12 residues. Trimming pared 1 base from V and 4 bases from J, leaving 4 bases between. CDR3 region: CASSIGPTEAFF. The CDR3 nucleotides are TGTGCCAGTAGTATAGGGCCCACTGAAGCTTTCTTT.

This clonotype occurred a few times. This chain uses TRBV5-1 with TRBJ2-7, with TRBD2 matching 7 bases. The germline CDR1 and CDR2 sequences are SGHRS and YFSETQ. CDR3 length: 17 residues. V was clipped by 0 bases and J by 2 bases; unmatched bases: 11. The CDR3 sequence: CASSLAPRGSSTYEQYF. The CDR3 nucleotides read TGCGCCAGCAGCTTGGCTCCTCGCGGGAGTAGTACCTACGAGCAGTACTTC.

This clonotype was detected a few times. The chain couples TRBV24-1 to TRBJ2-7; 8 nucleotides agree with TRBD1. CDR1 and CDR2 from the germline V gene are KGHDR and SFDVKD. The length of the CDR3 is 14 residues. V lost 6 bases and J lost 2; bases outside the gene matches: 5. CDR3 DNA sequence: TGTGCCACCAGTCCAGGACAGGGCACCTACGAGCAGTACTTC. Translating gives CATSPGQGTYEQYF.

This clonotype was observed at least ten times. The genes are TRBV20-1 and TRBJ2-1, with 9 bases that match TRBD2. The V gene's germline CDR1 is DFQATT and CDR2 SNEGSKA (reference sequence). The CDR3 extends over 16 amino acids. With 6 bases clipped from V and 2 bases from J, the junction kept 11 bases outside the gene matches. In DNA, the CDR3 is TGCAGTGCAGAGAGTAGCGGGAGTCCGCCCTACAATGAGCAGTTCTTC. This translates into CSAESSGSPPYNEQFF.

Here the CDR3 reads CASSLREGLAPTYNEQFF. CDR3 in DNA: TGTGCCAGCAGCTTAAGAGAGGGACTAGCGCCGACCTACAATGAGCAGTTCTTC. This chain joins TRBV11-2 and TRBJ2-1; the match to TRBD2 covers 10 bases. V was pared by 2 bases and J by 2 bases, with 9 bases of the junction left unmatched. The CDR3 runs 18 residues. Germline V CDR1 and CDR2: SGHAT, FQNNGV.

CDR3 region: CASSLLSSGFSGNTIYF. For the CDR3, the DNA is TGTGCCAGCAGTTTACTCTCCTCCGGCTTCTCTGGAAACACCATATATTTT. The chain joins TRBV28 to TRBJ1-3; D is unclear. The germline gives CDR1 MDHEN, CDR2 SYDVKM. V lost 2 bases to trimming and J lost 0 bases, with 14 bases between them. The CDR3 contains 17 residues.

The table lists this clonotype with a few counts. This rearrangement joins TRBV6-5 to TRBJ2-7, with 8 bases fitting TRBD1. The CDR3 contains 18 residues. Germline V gene lookup returns CDR1 MNHEY and CDR2 SVGAGI. Losses at the gene ends were 2 bases for V and 3 bases for J; bases not matched to a gene: 15. CDR3 sequence reads: CASSYAITIGQGYYEQYF. The CDR3 region has the DNA TGTGCCAGCAGTTACGCGATTACCATCGGACAGGGCTACTACGAGCAGTACTTC.

This clonotype came up a few times. The rearrangement joins TRBV28 to TRBJ2-1; 11 bases map to TRBD2. Germline lookup yields CDR1 MDHEN and CDR2 SYDVKM. The trim removed 10 bases at V and 8 bases at J, leaving 7 bases unmatched. The CDR3 consists of 13 residues. CDR3 nucleotides: TGTGCCATCCAGAAACTAGCGGGGGATGAGCAGTTCTTC. Its protein is CAIQKLAGDEQFF.

This chain joins TRBV28 and TRBJ1-1, with 12 bases that match TRBD1. J gave up 0 bases and V 6 bases, and 11 bases lay outside the gene matches. Germline V CDR1 and CDR2: MDHEN, SYDVKM. The CDR3 length is 18 residues. CDR3 DNA sequence: TGTGCCAGCAGAGGGACAGGGGGCCGGGAAGTGGTGAACACTGAAGCTTTCTTT. Encoded protein: CASRGTGGREVVNTEAFF.

In its sample, this clonotype was seen many times. The rearrangement joins TRBV28 to TRBJ1-2, with D tentatively TRBD1 (6 bases). There are 13 residues in the CDR3. CDR1 is MDHEN, CDR2 SYDVKM, per germline. V was trimmed by 4 bases and J by 8 bases, leaving 14 bases between them. DNA of the CDR3: TGTGCCAGCAGTTCCACAGGGTTTGGGGGCTACACCTTC. Translating it yields CASSSTGFGGYTF.

This clonotype has just a few counts. V gene TRBV20-1 combines with J gene TRBJ1-5; tentative D call: TRBD1 (5 bases). The CDR3 length is 15 residues. Trimming stripped 3 bases from V and 4 bases from J, with 16 bases between. The germline gives CDR1 DFQATT, CDR2 SNEGSKA (reference sequence). The CDR3 bases are TGCAGTGCTAGGGGGGGAGAAATACCGAATCAGCCCCAGCATTTT. Translated, it gives CSARGGEIPNQPQHF.

This clonotype was found many times. V gene TRBV6-1 combines with J gene TRBJ1-2, with TRBD1 matching 7 bases. The CDR3 extends over 13 amino acids. In germline, CDR1 is MNHNS, CDR2 SASEGT. V gave up 6 bases and J gave up 6 bases; unmatched junction bases: 7. Here the CDR3 reads CASSSPGQDGYTF. The CDR3 DNA reads as TGTGCCAGCAGCTCGCCCGGACAGGATGGCTACACCTTC.